What follows are 20 T cell receptor beta chains derived from one specimen sequenced in a study of T cell responses to AZD1222 COVID-19 vaccine. Sequenced by immunoSEQ multiplex PCR; TCRdb stores in-frame clones only, minus some. The sample lists about 100,000 clones; around 87% were seen once. The material sequenced was peripheral blood, taken on day 0 of MenACWY control vaccination. All receptors come from an adult in good health.

For the CDR3, the DNA is TGTGCCAGCAGCAAAGGACAGGGTTACGGAAACACCATATATTTT. Its translation: CASSKGQGYGNTIYF. The chain combines TRBV21-1 with TRBJ1-3; TRBD1 was called by the table and not checked on the DNA. TRBV21-1 is a documented pseudogene. This CDR3 is built from 15 residues.

The chain carries TRBV3-1 (or the pseudogene TRBV3-2) and TRBJ1-2; D possibly corresponds to TRBD1 (5 bases). The V gene lost 1 base and the J gene lost 4 bases, with 7 bases spanning the gap. The germline CDR1 and CDR2 sequences are LGHDT and YNNKEL (reference sequence). This CDR3 has 13 amino acids. The CDR3 is CASSQGRVYGYTF. The DNA for the CDR3 is TGTGCCAGCAGCCAAGGCAGGGTCTATGGCTACACCTTC.

The J gene is TRBJ2-5, the V gene TRBV11-2; the match to TRBD2 covers 8 bases. V lost 1 base to trimming and J lost 4 bases; unmatched junction nucleotides: 11. The CDR3 is 17 residues long. Germline V gives CDR1 SGHAT, CDR2 FQNNGV. In nucleotides, the CDR3 is TGTGCCAGCAGCTTAGGGGCTAGCGGGCAAATCGGAGAGACCCAGTACTTC. Protein sequence: CASSLGASGQIGETQYF. The full variable domain, completed using reference TRBV11-2 and TRBJ2-5, is EAGVAQSPRYKIIEKRQSVAFWCNPISGHATLYWYQQILGQGPKLLIQFQNNGVVDDSQLPKDRFSAERLKGVDSTLKIQPAKLEDSAVYLCASSLGASGQIGETQYFGPGTRLLVL.

The rearrangement joins TRBV6-2 or TRBV6-3 to TRBJ2-7, with 9 bases fitting TRBD1. The trim removed 4 bases at V and 7 bases at J, leaving 8 bases unmatched. Germline CDR1 MNHEY, CDR2 SVGEGT. The CDR3 consists of 14 residues. This chain's CDR3 is CASSSTGGFREQYF. In nucleotides, the CDR3 is TGTGCCAGCAGTTCGACAGGGGGTTTTCGGGAGCAGTACTTC.

The gene calls are TRBV27 and TRBJ1-5, with D possibly being TRBD1 (5 bases). This CDR3 has 13 residues. Germline V gene lookup returns CDR1 MNHEY and CDR2 SMNVEV (reference sequence). V was shortened by 6 bases and J by 5 bases, with 11 bases between the two germline ends. As DNA, the CDR3 is TGTGCCAGCAGGGGGCAATGGGATCAGCCCCAGCATTTT. Encoded protein: CASRGQWDQPQHF.

The chain carries TRBV27 and TRBJ2-4; tentatively, D is TRBD1 or TRBD2 (5 bases each). CDR1 is MNHEY and CDR2 is SMNVEV in the germline V gene (reference sequence). V dropped 6 bases and J dropped 6 bases, with 9 bases sitting between them. The CDR3 extends over 12 amino acids. In DNA form, the CDR3 reads TGTGCCAGCAGCTGGGACGGAAACATTCAGTACTTC. Encoded protein: CASSWDGNIQYF.

V and J are TRBV19 and TRBJ1-2; D is unresolved. V lost 5 bases and J lost 8, with 15 bases in between. The germline V gene encodes CDR1 LNHDA and CDR2 SQIVND (reference sequence). The CDR3 covers 13 residues. Written as DNA, the CDR3 is TGTGCCAGTAGTCCCGCGGAGGTGAGCGGCTACACCTTC. Translated, it gives CASSPAEVSGYTF.

The rearrangement links TRBV3-1 (or the pseudogene TRBV3-2) to TRBJ1-2; D ambiguous. Germline CDR1 reads LGHDT; CDR2 reads YNNKEL (reference sequence). This CDR3 comprises 14 residues. V was shortened by 0 bases and J by 4 bases, with 9 bases between the two germline ends. CDR3 bases: TGTGCCAGCAGCCAAGACCCGGGTAGCTATGGCTACACCTTC. This gives the protein CASSQDPGSYGYTF.

In its sample, this clone was seen once. The J gene is TRBJ2-5, the V gene TRBV7-9; tentative D call: TRBD1 (6 bases). The CDR3 sequence is 15 residues long. Per germline, CDR1 SEHNR and CDR2 FQNEAQ (reference sequence). Trimming removed 5 bases at V and 5 bases at J, with 18 bases between. The CDR3 region has the DNA TGTGCCAGCAGCCCCCCTGCGGGCCAGGGGGAGACCCAGTACTTC. Amino acid sequence: CASSPPAGQGETQYF.

The chain is built from TRBV7-2 and TRBJ1-2, with 7 bases that match TRBD1. This CDR3 comprises 16 residues. The germline gives CDR1 SGHTA, CDR2 FQGNSA. J was trimmed by 4 bases and V by 5 bases; bases with no gene match: 13. CDR3: CASSPPTGSLFYGYTF. The CDR3 coding sequence is TGTGCCAGCAGCCCCCCGACAGGGAGCCTTTTCTATGGCTACACCTTC.

The gene calls are TRBV7-2 and TRBJ2-5, with D perhaps assigned TRBD1 or TRBD2 (5 bases each). There are 14 residues in the CDR3. Trimming took off 5 bases at V and 5 bases at J, with 15 bases between the two ends. Germline V CDR1 and CDR2: SGHTA, FQGNSA. The CDR3: CASSPTADRETQYF. The CDR3 bases are TGTGCCAGCAGCCCGACAGCGGATCGGGAGACCCAGTACTTC.

The gene calls are TRBV28 and TRBJ1-6; no firm D call. CDR3 size: 16 residues. The V and J ends lost 6 bases and 7 bases respectively, with 19 bases between them. In germline, CDR1 is MDHEN, CDR2 SYDVKM. CDR3 DNA: TGTGCCAGCAGCCCGGACGGCGAAGCTATGAATTCACCCCTCCACTTT. Protein: CASSPDGEAMNSPLHF.

In DNA, the CDR3 is TGTGCCAGCAGTTTACGGGATGGGACAGCCTACGAGCAGTACTTC. Amino acid sequence: CASSLRDGTAYEQYF. V is TRBV27 and J is TRBJ2-7; TRBD1 matches at 7 bases. The CDR3 extends over 15 amino acids. Looked up from germline, CDR1 is MNHEY and CDR2 is SMNVEV (reference sequence). V gave up 2 bases and J gave up 2 bases; unmatched junction bases: 6.

This sequence joins TRBV6-1 and TRBJ2-7, with TRBD2 identical over 7 bases. Trimming cost V 2 bases and J 3 bases; bases outside gene matches: 4. The CDR3 consists of 14 residues. Germline lookup yields CDR1 MNHNS and CDR2 SASEGT. This CDR3 reads CASSELAAGYEQYF. In DNA, the CDR3 is TGTGCCAGCAGTGAACTAGCGGCGGGCTACGAGCAGTACTTC.

The genes are TRBV7-8 and TRBJ1-1; D is possibly TRBD1 (6 bases). With 5 bases removed from V and 1 base from J, the gap between germline ends came to 11 bases. CDR1 is SGHVS, CDR2 FQNEAQ, per germline. This CDR3 is built from 14 residues. The CDR3 loop is CASSPRGPNTEAFF. In DNA, the CDR3 is TGTGCCAGCAGCCCCCGGGGGCCGAACACTGAAGCTTTCTTT.

In its sample, this clone was seen once. The chain carries TRBV11-3 and TRBJ2-5; 9 nucleotides align to TRBD1. The germline V gene encodes CDR1 SGHNT and CDR2 YENEEA. V lost 1 base to trimming and J lost 5 bases; unmatched junction nucleotides: 5. This CDR3 is 15 amino acids long. Written as DNA, the CDR3 is TGTGCCAGCAGCTTAGGGGGACAGGGTTTCGAGACCCAGTACTTC. It translates to CASSLGGQGFETQYF.

This chain uses TRBV14 with TRBJ2-7; D possibly uses TRBD1 or TRBD2 (6 bases each). Germline V gene lookup returns CDR1 SGHDN and CDR2 FVKESK. The V end was cut by 5 bases, the J end by 6 bases, with 20 bases between. The CDR3 loop spans 15 amino acids. CDR3 coding DNA: TGTGCCAGCAGCGAAACCTGGATCAGGGGAGGCGAGCAGTACTTC. Translated: CASSETWIRGGEQYF.

V gene TRBV15 combines with J gene TRBJ2-7, with TRBD1 matching 7 bases. V shed 0 bases, J shed 4 bases, and the junction held 3 bases outside the gene matches. This CDR3 contains 14 residues. Germline assignment: CDR1 LNHNV and CDR2 YYDKDF (reference sequence). CDR3 protein: CATSREQGTYEQYF. CDR3 coding DNA: TGTGCCACCAGCAGAGAACAGGGGACATACGAGCAGTACTTC.

The chain links TRBV7-9 to TRBJ2-1; D ambiguous. The CDR3 runs 14 residues. Germline loops: CDR1 SEHNR, CDR2 FQNEAQ (reference sequence). V was clipped by 1 base and J by 13 bases, with 17 bases between them. For the CDR3, the DNA is TGTGCCAGCAGCTTAGAGGGATCAAGCCCTGATCAGTTCTTC. Translation: CASSLEGSSPDQFF.

The rearrangement joins TRBV2 to TRBJ2-1; D may be TRBD1 (6 bases). Per germline, CDR1 SNHLY and CDR2 FYNNEI. V was trimmed by 5 bases and J by 12 bases, leaving 11 bases between them. The CDR3 runs to 11 residues. The CDR3 is CASSTGSGQFF. The CDR3 coding sequence is TGTGCCAGCAGTACAGGGTCGGGGCAGTTCTTC.